The clone carrying this T cell receptor beta chain appeared a few times. The sample belongs to a study of blood T cells in healthy people across ages. For the study at large: Roughly one uniquely barcoded beta molecule per two T cells was captured.

Germline assignment: CDR1 LGHNA and CDR2 YNFKEQ. This CDR3 comprises 13 residues. V shed 0 bases, J shed 10 bases, and the junction held 3 bases outside the gene matches. Then a second PCR, running roughly 6 to 11 cycles, was carried out with a sample-barcoded 5' primer and a J-beta primer mix. With 12 random nucleotides, a template-switch adaptor tagged each individual cDNA molecule. TCRdb passed the 5' RACE reads through MiXCR, listing each CDR3 protein once. Of approximately 1.5 million distinct CDR3 sequences in the sample, 30% to 35% were seen once. The receptor's source is a woman in her twenties or thirties in good health. The chain carries TRBV4-2 and TRBJ1-1; 9 nucleotides agree with TRBD1. The material sequenced was blood. The CDR3 DNA reads as TGTGCCAGCAGCCAAGATAGGGACAGGGTAGCTTTCTTT. Its protein product is CASSQDRDRVAFF.